This T cell receptor beta chain was identified in a study of preoperative IRX-2 immunotherapy in early breast cancer. Assay used: immunoSEQ multiplex PCR; TCRdb lists only in-frame clones, some missing. The sample records around 30,000 clones, more than 65% being singletons. Treatment in this sample: preoperative locoregional IRX-2 cytokine immunotherapy. Preoperative locoregional IRX-2 cytokine immunotherapy was tested in the phase Ib source study. This specimen was lymph node tissue, taken before IRX-2 immunotherapy. This TCR came from a human donor with breast cancer.

The CDR3: CASSLLGPYSGDGYTF. The CDR3 DNA reads TGTGCCAGCAGCCTTCTAGGCCCTTATTCAGGGGATGGCTACACCTTC. The chain couples TRBV11-3 to TRBJ1-2; D possibly corresponds to TRBD1 (6 bases). Per germline, CDR1 SGHNT and CDR2 YENEEA. V lost 5 bases, J lost 6 bases, and 22 bases lay in between. This CDR3 contains 16 residues.